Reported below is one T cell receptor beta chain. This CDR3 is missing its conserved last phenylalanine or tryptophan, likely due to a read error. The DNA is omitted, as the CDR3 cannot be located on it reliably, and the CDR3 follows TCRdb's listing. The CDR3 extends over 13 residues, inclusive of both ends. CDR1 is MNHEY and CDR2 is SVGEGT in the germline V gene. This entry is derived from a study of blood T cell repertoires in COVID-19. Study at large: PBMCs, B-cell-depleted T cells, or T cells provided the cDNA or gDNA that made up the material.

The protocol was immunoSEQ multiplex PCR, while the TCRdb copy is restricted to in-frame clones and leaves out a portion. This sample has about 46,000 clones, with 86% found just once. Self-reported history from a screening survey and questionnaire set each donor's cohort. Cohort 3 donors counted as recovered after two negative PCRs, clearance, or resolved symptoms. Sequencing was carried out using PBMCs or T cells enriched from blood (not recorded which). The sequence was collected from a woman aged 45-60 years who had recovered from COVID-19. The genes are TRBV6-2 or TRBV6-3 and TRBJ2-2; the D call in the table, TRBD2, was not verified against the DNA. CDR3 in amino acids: CASSYSRERPWVL.